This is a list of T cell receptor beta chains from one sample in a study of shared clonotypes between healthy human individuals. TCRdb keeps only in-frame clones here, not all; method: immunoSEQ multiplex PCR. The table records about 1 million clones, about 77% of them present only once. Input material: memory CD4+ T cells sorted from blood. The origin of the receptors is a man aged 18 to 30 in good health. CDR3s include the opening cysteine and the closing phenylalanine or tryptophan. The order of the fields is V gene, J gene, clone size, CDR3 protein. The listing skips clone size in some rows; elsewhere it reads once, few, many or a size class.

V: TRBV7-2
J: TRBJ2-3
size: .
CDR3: CASSLVAGGQGDTQYF

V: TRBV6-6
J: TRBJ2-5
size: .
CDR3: CASTPPGGTQYF

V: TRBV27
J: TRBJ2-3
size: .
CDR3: CASSFRRMAYTQYF

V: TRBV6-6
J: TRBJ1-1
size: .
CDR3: CASSYTDWAFF

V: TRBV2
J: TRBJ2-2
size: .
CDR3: CASRPGQGTGELFF

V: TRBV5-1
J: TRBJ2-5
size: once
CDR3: CASSDNIIGETQYF

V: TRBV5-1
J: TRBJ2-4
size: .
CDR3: CASSLSPGTGGNIQYF

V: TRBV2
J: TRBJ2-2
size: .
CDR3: CASSRAGESTGELFF

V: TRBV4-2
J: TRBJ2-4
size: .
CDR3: CASSRAGTGVRNIQYF

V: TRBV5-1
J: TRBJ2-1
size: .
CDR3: CASSLEGTSYNEQFF

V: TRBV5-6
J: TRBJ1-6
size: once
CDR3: CASSLVGRYNSPLHF

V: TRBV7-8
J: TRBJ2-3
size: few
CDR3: CASSLAWFGGVPPDTQYF

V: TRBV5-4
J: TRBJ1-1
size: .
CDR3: CASTPNGGVNTEAFF

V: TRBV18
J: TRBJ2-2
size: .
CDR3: CASSPPWGGGTGELFF

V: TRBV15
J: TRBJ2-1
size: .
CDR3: CATSRDLGGTYNEQFF

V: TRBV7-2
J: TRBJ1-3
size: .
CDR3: CASSFRESSGNTIYF

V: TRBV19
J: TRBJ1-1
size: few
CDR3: CATLSWGRGTEAFF

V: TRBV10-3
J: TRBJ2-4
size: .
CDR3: CAISEGLIGGENIQYF